This note documents a single T cell receptor beta chain sequence. This clone came up once. The antigen it recognizes is unknown. No much larger clonotype is one base removed from it; base qualities were not supplied. The cohort comprised some 700 healthy bone marrow donors. At the time of sampling, all cohort members were nominally healthy, though unrecorded immune exposures were likely present. The donor tested CMV seropositive, placing the donor among the 290 or so seropositive members of the cohort. A peripheral blood sample was collected from each donor, and TCR beta sequencing was performed on peripheral blood mononuclear cells. The Qiagen DNeasy Blood Extraction Kit was used to extract genomic DNA from the blood cell samples. Libraries were prepared through the immunoSEQ multiplex PCR assay. For the multiplex PCR, a mixture combining 60 forward primers for TCR Vbeta segments and 13 reverse primers for TCR Jbeta segments was used. A multiplex PCR assay on genomic DNA amplified the CDR3 region of rearranged TCR beta genes. The amplified TCR beta libraries were sequenced on the Illumina HiSeq System as 87-base-pair reads. The authors' analysis ran thus. A later analysis tallied roughly 76 million unique TCR beta chains across the 666 repertoires, and some 10 million of those chains were shared by two or more donors. To remove PCR and sequencing errors, raw reads were error-corrected and collapsed into unique sequences using a nearest-neighbor algorithm that merged closely related sequences. Alignment of CDR3 sequences to IMGT reference sequences was used to assign V, D and J gene segments. For a sequence to be retained, at least a six-nucleotide match to both a V gene segment and a J gene segment was required. Rearrangements were classified as productive when the CDR3 lacked stop codons and remained in frame with V and J, and all other rearrangements were classified as non-productive. CDR3 was defined according to IMGT convention as the region running from the second conserved V-encoded cysteine to the conserved J-encoded phenylalanine. The earlier analysis of 550 to 650 of the donors excluded any sequence lacking an unambiguous match to a single V gene segment. An earlier analysis of 550 to 650 of the donors classified V segments as functional when productive rearrangements were above 56.7% and as segregating when the standard deviation between donors was above 5%. A statistical classification framework was built for diagnosing cytomegalovirus status from the catalog of TCR beta chain sequences. In a later analysis, V and J genes were assigned by comparing TCR nucleotide sequences against IMGT/GENE-DB human TR gene sequences. A later analysis assigned CDR3 sequences and most-parsimonious VDJ recombination scenarios with the TCRdist pipeline. In a later analysis, each TCR beta chain was defined by its CDR3 amino acid sequence together with its V-gene family, and reads lacking a unique V-gene family were excluded. To address suspected cross-contamination and a sequencing artifact, a later analysis removed around 600 highly shared, low-generation-probability nucleotide sequences. In a later analysis, a clonal expansion index was calculated for each public chain from normalized within-repertoire ranks of inferred template counts. In a later analysis, generation probabilities were computed using a VDJ recombination model fitted to out-of-frame rearrangements, and the results were checked against IGoR. In a later analysis, TCR-TCR, TCR-HLA and TCR-CMV co-occurrence was scored with hypergeometric tests, and a repertoire-size bias correction was applied to TCR pairs. To estimate false discovery rates, a later analysis permuted the HLA or CMV assignments 20 times. In a later analysis, co-occurring TCRs were grouped using DBSCAN, and TCRdist sequence similarity was added for clustering within HLA-allele-positive subsets. Co-occurrence clustering excluded repertoires with fewer than 30,000 or more than 120,000 public chains, plus five with anomalous nucleotide sharing. This immuneACCESS table, as held by TCRdb, lists in-frame sequences with V and J called but not all clones. Of the missing ones, under half trace to an unresolved V gene in checked studies; the others have no known cause. The V and J calls and the clone size are those of that table, but D and trimming were determined from the DNA. For this sample there are about 130,000 clones; 70% to 80% appear just once. Of the sample, approximately 2.6% falls within the top ten clones.

These data come from a study of cytomegalovirus exposure and HLA in healthy donors (dated by TCRdb to 2017 to 2019). Turning to the overall study: In an earlier analysis of under 600 of the donors, 250 to 350 Gb of sequence data and 90 million to 120 million unique TCR beta sequences from 150 million to 200 million T cells were reported. A later analysis re-examined previously published TCR beta repertoires from 610 or so donors and added high-resolution HLA genotyping to investigate patterns of TCR occurrence. The number of donors typed differed by locus, with 629-630 for A, B, C, DRB1 and DQB1, roughly 520 for DQA1, about 610 for DPA1, and over 400 for DPB1. The study used immunosequencing to profile the T cell repertoires of 666 subjects and linked those repertoires to cytomegalovirus serostatus. Donor age, sex, ethnicity and CMV serostatus were compiled alongside the repertoire data. Of the 300 to 500 genotyped donors, over 80% were placed in the genetic ancestry cluster associated with self-reported Caucasian donors. Rather than using new phenotypic data, the later analysis identified candidate immune exposures from TCR beta sequences and from how often those sequences occurred across donors. In an earlier analysis of 587 of the donors, high-throughput TCR beta sequencing was used to judge whether each TCR beta V gene segment behaved as functional or pseudogenic. Genome-wide SNP genotypes for about 60% of the roughly 670 donors were used in a later genetic analysis, which treated that subset as a discovery cohort. Every discovery cohort repertoire had been produced on one sequencing platform. HLA typing included class I and class II loci at four-digit resolution. Around 320 gigabases of sequencing data and 80 million or so unique TCR sequences were included in an early release covering about 600 HLA-typed donors. A separate validation cohort of some 130 different subjects was used in addition to the roughly 640-subject first cohort. Across approximately 400 genotyped donors of the cohort, an average of about 220,000 unique TCR beta nucleotide sequences per donor were sequenced, and roughly 18% of those sequences were non-productive. The study aimed to test whether cataloging public T cell receptors could reveal signatures of past pathogen exposure. High-throughput TCR immunosequencing, statistical association of individual TCRs with disease status, and machine learning were combined to predict cytomegalovirus infection status. Four to six DR-DQ haplotypes were handled as single units for association and clustering, since linkage in the cohort was strong. Overall study results and their limits: Correlated functional status among segregating V segments might reflect linkage disequilibrium, but an unknown experimental factor could not be ruled out. About 17 rarely observed V segments, including chromosome 9 orphons, were excluded from the earlier analysis of 550 to 700 of the donors because counts were too low. In a later analysis, HLA-associated TCR beta chains showed more clonal expansion and lower generation probabilities than non-associated chains that were equally common. The authors suggested that the approach could potentially be extended to other disease states and immunological phenotypes. Specific HLA alleles were associated with 15,000 to 20,000 TCR beta sequences at a false discovery rate of 0.05 in a later analysis. For the cohort, immune exposure information was limited to CMV serostatus. A cluster of highly shared sequence variants was judged likely to be a technical artifact of the sequencing pipeline. Because HLA typing was missing for some donors at each locus, association tests included only the typed subset. The presence/absence analyses assumed that sequencing depth was roughly uniform across donors, and that assumption may not be true. In a later analysis, several top co-occurrence clusters were reported to appear linked to parvovirus B19, influenza, CMV and Epstein-Barr virus. The classifier was reported to diagnose cytomegalovirus status with high specificity and sensitivity in both the original and validation cohorts. In a later analysis, TCR association rates were found to vary across HLA loci, with the most associated TCRs seen for DRB1 alleles and the fewest for HLA-C alleles. The study listed 170 or so TCR beta chains as associated with cytomegalovirus. This cohort had only TCR beta chains sequenced, and the lack of alpha or paired-chain data limited which features could be detected. In a later genetic analysis, a missense DCLRE1C variant was associated with V-gene and J-gene trimming of TCR beta chains, and the association was replicated in an independent cohort. A later analysis found that most CMV-associated TCR beta chains appeared HLA-restricted, with HLA associations seemingly driven largely by CMV exposure. Compared with the approximately 600-donor mean, donors in an Asian-associated ancestry cluster had fewer N-insertions in productive TCRs, according to a later genetic analysis. Across donors, most TCR sequences were observed very rarely, whereas some public TCRs were present in many individuals. A further reported finding was that TCR beta sequences accurately predicted the HLA-A and HLA-B alleles for most subjects in the first cohort. In an earlier analysis of about 600 of the donors, most TCR beta V segments appeared in productive rearrangements about 87% or about 30% of the time, broadly matching IMGT annotations. Three of the identified cytomegalovirus-associated TCR beta chains were confirmed in vitro to be specific for cytomegalovirus antigens. Strong co-occurrence of HLA alleles, especially DR and DQ, made assigning TCR associations to individual alleles difficult.

Sequencing was done on a sample of PBMCs. The TCR sequence derives from a woman aged 60-75 years in good health and CMV-seropositive.

The DNA sequence is as follows: TGCGCCAGCAGCCACTCCGGGACTTTAGGAAACACCATATATTTT. Its protein product is CASSHSGTLGNTIYF. This chain joins TRBV5-1 to TRBJ1-3; a tentative D call is TRBD1 (5 bases match). CDR1 and CDR2 (SGHRS, YFSETQ) derive from the germline V gene. A distance of 15 bases separates the germline ends of V and J, which lose 4 bases and 4 bases respectively. Measured from the cysteine to the phenylalanine, the CDR3 is 15 residues long. Solely the CDR3 DNA is kept, with 45 bases framed from the first base.